The 30 T cell receptor beta chains in this list originate from one sample, sequenced in a study of PD-1 blockade in mismatch repair-deficient tumors. Assay used: immunoSEQ multiplex PCR; TCRdb lists only in-frame clones, some missing. The profile covers about 120,000 clones, with roughly nine tenths appearing a single time and about 13% taken by the ten largest. The source material was peripheral blood, sampled 44 weeks after starting pembrolizumab. The receptors were gathered from an adult with mismatch repair-deficient cancer.

The V gene is TRBV5-1, the J gene TRBJ2-7; D uncertain. The CDR3 is made up of 14 amino acids. The V end was cut by 0 bases, the J end by 1 base, with 8 bases between. Germline values: CDR1 SGHRS, CDR2 YFSETQ. CDR3 bases: TGCGCCAGCAGCTTGGAGGGTTGGTCCTACGAGCAGTACTTC. Translated, it gives CASSLEGWSYEQYF.

This chain connects TRBV6-6 to TRBJ2-7; D unclear. V lost 9 bases, J lost 0 bases, and 12 bases lay in between. This CDR3 region has 13 residues. Looked up from germline, CDR1 is MNHNY and CDR2 is SVGAGI (reference sequence). The CDR3 bases are TGTGCCAGTTCCCTTGACCCCTCCTACGAGCAGTACTTC. It translates to CASSLDPSYEQYF.

V is TRBV19 and J is TRBJ1-5; D is unresolved. The CDR3 length is 12 residues. CDR1 and CDR2 from the germline V gene are LNHDA and SQIVND (reference sequence). Trimming removed 2 bases from V and 5 bases from J, with 4 bases in between. The DNA for the CDR3 is TGTGCCAGTAGTATAAAAGATCAGCCCCAGCATTTT. It is translated as CASSIKDQPQHF.

The chain recombines TRBV27 with TRBJ2-3; TRBD2 aligns across 9 bases. The CDR3 spans 15 residues. V gave up 2 bases and J gave up 6 bases; unmatched junction bases: 6. CDR1 is MNHEY and CDR2 is SMNVEV in the germline V gene (reference sequence). CDR3 residues: CASSLVAGVGDTQYF. The DNA for the CDR3 is TGTGCCAGCAGTTTAGTAGCGGGAGTCGGGGATACGCAGTATTTT.

In its sample, this clone was seen a few times. The chain couples TRBV28 to TRBJ1-2; a weak D match, TRBD1 (6 bases). Germline V CDR1 and CDR2: MDHEN, SYDVKM. CDR3 length equals 17 residues. Trimming cost V 5 bases and J 8 bases, with 27 bases left between them. The CDR3: CASSSLSDRSFAEGYTF. CDR3 coding DNA: TGTGCCAGCAGTAGCCTAAGTGACAGGTCTTTCGCCGAGGGCTACACCTTC.

This chain links TRBV7-2 with TRBJ2-1; 16 nucleotides match TRBD2. The V gene end was trimmed by 0 bases and the J gene end by 8 bases; junction bases not matched to a gene: 10. CDR3 size: 19 residues. CDR1 SGHTA and CDR2 FQGNSA come from the germline V gene. The CDR3: CASSLAGTSGRARLDEQFF. The CDR3 DNA follows: TGTGCCAGCAGCTTAGCGGGGACTAGCGGGAGGGCGCGGTTGGATGAGCAGTTCTTC.

The chain employs TRBV29-1 and TRBJ2-1; D is undetermined. Trimming left V 5 bases short and J 0 bases short, with 5 bases between. Per the germline V gene, CDR1 is SQVTM and CDR2 is ANQGSEA. CDR3 length: 12 residues. The DNA for the CDR3 is TGCAGCGTTATCGTCTCCTACAATGAGCAGTTCTTC. It yields the protein CSVIVSYNEQFF.

This clone was found once. This sequence joins TRBV7-9 and TRBJ2-3; D is perhaps TRBD2 (5 bases). The CDR3 has 15 amino acids. CDR1 SEHNR and CDR2 FQNEAQ come from the germline V gene (reference sequence). V was shortened by 1 base and J by 0 bases, with 8 bases between the two germline ends. Here the CDR3 reads CASSLVLASTDTQYF. CDR3 sequence (DNA): TGTGCCAGCAGCTTAGTGCTAGCTAGCACAGATACGCAGTATTTT. Using reference TRBV7-9 and TRBJ2-3 for the parts outside the CDR3, the full variable domain is DTGVSQNPRHKITKRGQNVTFRCDPISEHNRLYWYRQTLGQGPEFLTYFQNEAQLEKSRLLSDRFSAERPKGSFSTLEIQRTEQGDSAMYLCASSLVLASTDTQYFGPGTRLTVL.

The DNA for the CDR3 is TGTGCCAGCAGCAAACGACTTGGCAATGAGCAGTTCTTC. As protein: CASSKRLGNEQFF. V gene TRBV7-8 combines with J gene TRBJ2-1; D is unclear. In germline, CDR1 is SGHVS, CDR2 FQNEAQ. This CDR3 is 13 amino acids long. Trimming removed 5 bases from V and 6 bases from J, with 11 bases in between.

The chain uses TRBV19 and TRBJ2-7; 7 bases agree with TRBD2. V lost 1 base, J lost 4 bases, and 7 bases stayed unmatched. CDR1 and CDR2 from the germline V gene are LNHDA and SQIVND (reference sequence). This CDR3 has 15 amino acids. The CDR3 sequence: CASSIVLAVSYEQYF. For the CDR3, the DNA is TGTGCCAGTAGTATAGTTCTAGCGGTGTCTTACGAGCAGTACTTC.

Here the CDR3 DNA reads TGTGCCAGCAGCTTAATGACCTACGAGCAGTACTTC. It is translated as CASSLMTYEQYF. This chain links TRBV11-2 with TRBJ2-7; no firm D call. This CDR3 comprises 12 residues. The germline gives CDR1 SGHAT, CDR2 FQNNGV. The V gene lost 2 bases and the J gene lost 2 bases, with 4 bases spanning the gap.

The V and J genes are TRBV7-4 and TRBJ2-1; D might be TRBD2 (5 bases). In germline, CDR1 is SGHVT, CDR2 SQSDAQ. CDR3 size: 16 residues. Trimming removed 6 bases from V and 0 bases from J, with 15 bases in between. CDR3 sequence reads: CASRLPTRSSYNEQFF. In DNA, the CDR3 is TGTGCCAGCAGACTGCCAACTAGGAGCTCCTACAATGAGCAGTTCTTC.

V gene TRBV6-1 combines with J gene TRBJ1-2; no reliable D call. This CDR3 has 13 residues. V gave up 1 base and J gave up 2 bases, with 5 bases separating them. Looked up from germline, CDR1 is MNHNS and CDR2 is SASEGT. The CDR3 loop is CASSEGWNYGYTF. The CDR3 DNA reads TGTGCCAGCAGTGAAGGGTGGAACTATGGCTACACCTTC.

This chain links TRBV23-1 with TRBJ2-2, with TRBD1 as a possible D gene (5 bases). TRBV23-1 is reported as an ORF; its role is uncertain. The CDR3 contains 17 residues. Trimming took 2 bases from V and 1 from J, leaving 14 bases between them. This CDR3 reads CASSQIGHLRNTGELFF. The CDR3, as DNA: TGCGCCAGCAGTCAAATCGGACACCTCAGGAACACCGGGGAGCTGTTTTTT.

The chain has TRBV9 and TRBJ2-1; 10 bases are a match to TRBD2. V lost 6 bases, J lost 7 bases, and 4 bases stayed unmatched. CDR3 length equals 13 residues. Germline loops: CDR1 SGDLS, CDR2 YYNGEE. CDR3 residues: CASNPSGGNEQFF. In DNA, the CDR3 is TGTGCCAGCAACCCTAGCGGGGGTAATGAGCAGTTCTTC. The full variable domain, in which reference TRBV9 and TRBJ2-1 provide the parts outside the CDR3, is DSGVTQTPKHLITATGQRVTLRCSPRSGDLSVYWYQQSLDQGLQFLIQYYNGEERAKGNILERFSAQQFPDLHSELNLSSLELGDSALYFCASNPSGGNEQFFGPGTRLTVL.

The chain has TRBV5-1 and TRBJ1-5; maybe TRBD1 (5 bases). V shed 0 bases and J shed 5 bases, with 15 bases lying between them. The CDR3 has 16 residues. Germline V gives CDR1 SGHRS, CDR2 YFSETQ. The CDR3 bases are TGCGCCAGCAGCTTGGGACCGGGGCGCTATTATCAGCCCCAGCATTTT. It translates to CASSLGPGRYYQPQHF.

The rearrangement joins TRBV29-1 to TRBJ1-3, with no clear D. The ends were cut back, 4 bases at V and 3 bases at J, with 19 bases in the middle. This CDR3 has 16 residues. CDR1 is SQVTM, CDR2 ANQGSEA, per germline. CDR3 DNA: TGCAGCGTTGTTGCTGGGCCGCGTAGAAATGGAAACACCATATATTTT. This codes for CSVVAGPRRNGNTIYF.

The rearrangement links TRBV2 to TRBJ2-1; the D is unclear. Germline CDR1 SNHLY, CDR2 FYNNEI. V lost 1 base to trimming and J lost 8 bases, with 9 bases between them. The CDR3 has 13 amino acids. Here the CDR3 DNA reads TGTGCCAGCAGTGAAGTTGGTCCCGATGAGCAGTTCTTC. It specifies CASSEVGPDEQFF.

This clone has just one count. V and J are TRBV30 and TRBJ2-3; D gene uncertain. The germline CDR1 and CDR2 sequences are GTSNPN and SVGIG (reference sequence). V was clipped by 7 bases and J by 3 bases, with 11 bases between them. The CDR3 extends over 12 amino acids. DNA of the CDR3: TGTGCCTACGACGTCCGGACAGATACGCAGTATTTT. Its translation: CAYDVRTDTQYF. Based on the CDR3 plus reference TRBV30 and TRBJ2-3, the full variable domain is SQTIHQWPATLVQPVGSPLSLECTVEGTSNPNLYWYRQAAGRGLQLLFYSVGIGQISSEVPQNLSASRPQDRQFILSSKKLLLSDSGFYLCAYDVRTDTQYFGPGTRLTVL.

The J gene is TRBJ1-1, the V gene TRBV6-4; D is ambiguous. Germline V lookup: CDR1 MRHNA, CDR2 SNTAGT. CDR3 size: 13 residues. V was shortened by 4 bases and J by 1 base, with 7 bases between the two germline ends. In DNA form, the CDR3 reads TGTGCCAGCAGTGTAGCGGGGAACACTGAAGCTTTCTTT. It encodes CASSVAGNTEAFF.

This clone was counted only a few times. The chain combines TRBV7-8 with TRBJ1-5, with D possibly TRBD1 on 6 matching bases. There are 15 residues in the CDR3. Trimming took 2 bases from V and 3 from J, leaving 11 bases between them. Per germline, CDR1 SGHVS and CDR2 FQNEAQ. CDR3 in amino acids: CASSLYRANNQPQHF. CDR3 sequence (DNA): TGTGCCAGCAGCTTATACAGGGCTAACAATCAGCCCCAGCATTTT.

The genes are TRBV28 and TRBJ2-3; 8 bases align to TRBD2. CDR3 size: 14 residues. The germline V gene has CDR1 MDHEN and CDR2 SYDVKM. After removal of 6 bases from V and 6 bases from J, the junction contained 8 bases not matched to a gene. This CDR3 reads CASRSGGGQDTQYF. CDR3 nucleotide sequence: TGTGCCAGCAGGTCCGGGGGGGGGCAGGATACGCAGTATTTT.

The CDR3 loop is CASSQGSSYNEQFF. CDR3 DNA: TGCGCCAGCAGCCAAGGCAGCTCCTACAATGAGCAGTTCTTC. This sequence joins TRBV4-3 and TRBJ2-1; D remains unclear. V shed 1 base and J shed 0 bases, with 4 bases lying between them. Per the germline V gene, CDR1 is LGHNA and CDR2 is YSLEER. The CDR3 has 14 residues.

Note on this clone: A read error may produce the germline difference seen at one junction end. The chain uses TRBV14 and TRBJ1-1; no clear D. Germline V lookup: CDR1 SGHDN, CDR2 FVKESK. CDR3 length: 13 residues. CDR3 coding DNA: TGTGCTAGCAGCCACTCGTCTAACACTGAAGCTTTCTTT. Its protein is CASSHSSNTEAFF.

CDR3 sequence reads: CASTQGELFF. CDR3 DNA: TGTGCCAGCACCCAGGGGGAGCTGTTTTTT. This chain joins TRBV7-9 and TRBJ2-2; no firm D call. This CDR3 spans 10 amino acids. Looked up from germline, CDR1 is SEHNR and CDR2 is FQNEAQ (reference sequence). V was clipped by 7 bases and J by 8 bases, with 5 bases between them.

The chain joins TRBV4-2 to TRBJ2-7, with TRBD2 matching 12 bases. With 4 bases clipped from V and 9 bases from J, the junction kept 13 bases outside the gene matches. The germline V gene encodes CDR1 LGHNA and CDR2 YNFKEQ. This CDR3 spans 16 amino acids. The CDR3 nucleotides read TGTGCCAGCAGCCCCATGGCGGCTAGCGGGAGGGTAGGGCAGTACTTC. This gives the protein CASSPMAASGRVGQYF.

The chain combines TRBV11-3 with TRBJ2-7, with 7 bases lining up with TRBD1. Germline assignment: CDR1 SGHNT and CDR2 YENEEA. V shed 5 bases, J shed 5 bases, and the junction held 12 bases outside the gene matches. The CDR3 has 15 amino acids. CDR3 nucleotide sequence: TGTGCCAGCAGCCCATACGGACAGGTGGGGAACGAGCAGTACTTC. This codes for CASSPYGQVGNEQYF.

V is TRBV27 and J is TRBJ2-2; TRBD2 matches at 8 bases. This CDR3 is built from 15 residues. Germline V gene lookup returns CDR1 MNHEY and CDR2 SMNVEV (reference sequence). Trimming took 6 bases from V and 0 from J; bases not matched to a gene: 3. CDR3 region: CASSSGGPNTGELFF. CDR3 DNA sequence: TGTGCCAGCAGCTCGGGGGGGCCGAACACCGGGGAGCTGTTTTTT.

The rearrangement uses TRBV6-1 and TRBJ2-7; tentatively, D is TRBD2 (5 bases). The CDR3 loop spans 14 amino acids. The V end lost 2 bases, the J end lost 2 bases, and 10 bases lay between the germline ends. CDR1 is MNHNS, CDR2 SASEGT, per germline. The CDR3 DNA sequence: TGTGCCAGCAGTGAAAATGTGAGGGCCTACGAGCAGTACTTC. It specifies CASSENVRAYEQYF.

This chain links TRBV10-3 with TRBJ1-4; D is uncertain. CDR1 is ENHRY and CDR2 is SYGVKD in the germline V gene. Trimming cost V 2 bases and J 8 bases, with 9 bases left between them. The CDR3 is made up of 13 amino acids. CDR3 sequence: CAISENGSEKLFF. The CDR3, as DNA: TGTGCCATCAGTGAGAACGGGTCCGAAAAACTGTTTTTT.